The subject of this entry is one TCR beta chain. This sample is part of a study of cytotoxic CD8 clonotypes in ibrutinib-treated CLL. Overall study context: Sample averages reached 250,000 or so productive templates and tens of thousands of productive rearrangements.

The assay was immunoSEQ multiplex PCR, and TCRdb's table has in-frame clones only and misses some. The data hold 140,000 to 150,000 clones, with 75% to 80% observed a single time. V lost 5 bases and J lost 2; bases outside the gene matches: 6. This CDR3 contains 15 residues. Germline CDR1 KGHSH, CDR2 LQKENI. This clonotype was sampled from a human donor with chronic lymphocytic leukemia. The sample consisted of PBMCs, taken after 24 months of ibrutinib treatment. The chain has TRBV18 and TRBJ1-3; 7 bases are a match to TRBD1. This chain's CDR3 is CASSTRDSPGNTIYF. The CDR3 DNA is TGTGCCAGCTCAACCCGGGACAGCCCTGGAAACACCATATATTTT.